Following are 19 T cell receptor beta chains from one sample sequenced in a study of blood T cell repertoires in COVID-19. The assay was immunoSEQ multiplex PCR, and TCRdb's table has in-frame clones only and misses some. This table holds about 250,000 clones, approximately 89% found once. Source material: peripheral blood. These receptors all come from a young woman with COVID-19, enrolled during active disease.

The J gene is TRBJ2-2, the V gene TRBV15; D is possibly TRBD2 (5 bases). Germline CDR1 is LNHNV and CDR2 is YYDKDF (reference sequence). CDR3 length: 15 residues. The V end lost 1 base, the J end lost 1 base, and 7 bases lay between the germline ends. In DNA, the CDR3 is TGTGCCACCAGCAGAGGAGGGCGGAACACCGGGGAGCTGTTTTTT. Encoded protein: CATSRGGRNTGELFF.

J is TRBJ2-3 and V is TRBV27; 9 bases align to TRBD1. The CDR3 spans 13 residues. From germline, CDR1 is MNHEY and CDR2 SMNVEV (reference sequence). V gave up 3 bases and J gave up 9 bases; unmatched junction bases: 4. CDR3 sequence reads: CASSFGDRGTQYF. CDR3 DNA: TGTGCCAGCAGTTTCGGTGACAGGGGGACGCAGTATTTT.

This clone was seen once. The chain carries TRBV15 and TRBJ2-5, with D tentatively TRBD2 (5 bases). This CDR3 has 14 amino acids. Germline values: CDR1 LNHNV, CDR2 YYDKDF (reference sequence). With 1 base removed from V and 4 bases from J, the gap between germline ends came to 10 bases. CDR3 nucleotide sequence: TGTGCCACCAGCAGAGTCGGGGAGATAGAGACCCAGTACTTC. Its translation: CATSRVGEIETQYF.

The genes are TRBV6-2 or TRBV6-3 and TRBJ2-2; D remains ambiguous. The CDR3 extends over 14 amino acids. Germline loops: CDR1 MNHEY, CDR2 SVGEGT. Trimming pared 2 bases from V and 6 bases from J, leaving 10 bases between. Here the CDR3 DNA reads TGTGCCAGCAGTTACCGCTACGTCGCCGGGGAGCTGTTTTTT. Its protein is CASSYRYVAGELFF.

The chain carries TRBV7-8 and TRBJ1-1; a possible D gene is TRBD1 (5 bases). Germline values: CDR1 SGHVS, CDR2 FQNEAQ. The CDR3 contains 14 residues. V lost 3 bases to trimming and J lost 1 base, with 9 bases between them. The CDR3 nucleotides read TGTGCCAGCAGCTTTACAGGCCCGAACACTGAAGCTTTCTTT. Encoded protein: CASSFTGPNTEAFF.

Turning to this clone: Other nucleotide sequences from this sample produce the same CDR3. The chain joins TRBV6-1 to TRBJ2-2; D unclear. Between the trimmed V and J ends, which lost 2 bases and 1 base, there was a span of 8 bases. The CDR3 contains 15 residues. Germline CDR1 and CDR2: MNHNS and SASEGT. Here the CDR3 reads CASSEWAGNTGELFF. CDR3 bases: TGTGCCAGCAGTGAATGGGCAGGGAACACCGGGGAGCTGTTTTTT.

This chain links TRBV3-1 (or the pseudogene TRBV3-2) with TRBJ2-2; the match to TRBD2 covers 12 bases. CDR1 is LGHDT and CDR2 is YNNKEL in the germline V gene (reference sequence). This CDR3 region has 17 residues. V was pared by 2 bases and J by 3 bases, with 4 bases of the junction left unmatched. The CDR3 DNA reads TGTGCCAGCAGCCAACCTAGCGGGAGGGACTACACCGGGGAGCTGTTTTTT. Translating it yields CASSQPSGRDYTGELFF.

The chain is built from TRBV5-4 and TRBJ1-2, with D uncertain. The V and J ends lost 0 bases and 0 bases respectively, with 12 bases between them. The germline V gene encodes CDR1 SGHNT and CDR2 YYREEE (reference sequence). The CDR3 runs 16 residues. In nucleotides, the CDR3 is TGTGCCAGCAGCTTGGAGCCCTACCTAGCTAACTATGGCTACACCTTC. Translating gives CASSLEPYLANYGYTF.

This sequence joins TRBV6-2 or TRBV6-3 and TRBJ1-2, with 7 bases aligning to TRBD1. With V trimmed by 7 bases and J by 8 bases, 16 bases remained unmatched. In germline, CDR1 is MNHEY, CDR2 SVGEGT. This CDR3 has 15 amino acids. CDR3 DNA: TGTGCCAGCACCCCTCACAGGGGCGCATTGAACGGCTACACCTTC. Protein product: CASTPHRGALNGYTF.

The chain couples TRBV2 to TRBJ1-4; 9 positions agree with TRBD1. The junction had 10 bases not matched to a gene; V was cut back by 6 bases and J by 2 bases. CDR1 SNHLY and CDR2 FYNNEI come from the germline V gene. This CDR3 region has 17 residues. CDR3 protein: CASSLNRGLSTNEKLFF. In DNA, the CDR3 is TGTGCCAGCAGCCTAAACAGGGGGCTTTCGACTAATGAAAAACTGTTTTTT.

This clone was found once. The germline gene is not matched at one end of the junction; a read error may be the cause. The chain combines TRBV10-2 with TRBJ2-3, with 10 bases that match TRBD2. CDR3 length equals 13 residues. The germline CDR1 and CDR2 sequences are WSHSY and SAAADI. CDR3 nucleotide sequence: TGCGCCAGCAGTGAGGAAGGAGCTAGCGGGGGCCATTTT. Its protein product is CASSEEGASGGHF.

The chain couples TRBV6-6 to TRBJ2-5; 13 bases map to TRBD2. CDR3 length equals 16 residues. Germline V gene data show CDR1 as MNHNY and CDR2 as SVGAGI (reference sequence). Trimming cost V 5 bases and J 1 base; bases outside gene matches: 4. Here the CDR3 DNA reads TGTGCCAGCAGTCGACTAGCGGGGGGACTCCAAGAGACCCAGTACTTC. It translates to CASSRLAGGLQETQYF.

This rearrangement joins TRBV4-1 to TRBJ1-1, with D unresolved. There are 15 residues in the CDR3. Germline V gene data show CDR1 as MGHRA and CDR2 as YSYEKL. V was cut by 3 bases and J by 1 base, with 12 bases left in between. The CDR3 sequence: CASSQRHETNTEAFF. The CDR3 DNA is TGCGCCAGCAGCCAGCGGCATGAAACGAACACTGAAGCTTTCTTT.

As DNA, the CDR3 is TGTGCCAGCAGCGCTACAGGGGGCGGTTTGAATGGCTACACCTTC. Its protein is CASSATGGGLNGYTF. The rearrangement links TRBV7-9 to TRBJ1-2; 9 positions match TRBD1. V shed 5 bases, J shed 6 bases, and the junction held 10 bases outside the gene matches. The germline V gene has CDR1 SEHNR and CDR2 FQNEAQ (reference sequence). There are 15 residues in the CDR3.

This clone was counted only a few times. The genes are TRBV6-2 or TRBV6-3 and TRBJ2-7, with 8 bases fitting TRBD1. The CDR3 extends over 15 amino acids. Germline CDR1 reads MNHEY; CDR2 reads SVGEGT. The V segment lost 6 bases and the J segment 4 bases; nucleotides outside the gene matches: 11. CDR3 protein: CASSPRTGRNYEQYV. DNA of the CDR3: TGTGCCAGCAGCCCCCGGACAGGGAGAAATTACGAGCAGTACGTC.

The chain recombines TRBV5-6 with TRBJ2-2, with D perhaps matching TRBD2 (6 bases). Trimming took 1 base from V and 1 from J, leaving 8 bases between them. This CDR3 is built from 15 residues. Germline V gene data show CDR1 as SGHDT and CDR2 as YYEEEE. CDR3 sequence: CASSLIGGNTGELFF. CDR3 bases: TGTGCCAGCAGCTTGATCGGGGGGAACACCGGGGAGCTGTTTTTT. The full variable domain, rest sourced from reference TRBV5-6 and TRBJ2-2, is DAGVTQSPTHLIKTRGQQVTLRCSPKSGHDTVSWYQQALGQGPQFIFQYYEEEERQRGNFPDRFSGHQFPNYSSELNVNALLLGDSALYLCASSLIGGNTGELFFGEGSRLTVL.

The rearrangement uses TRBV5-8 and TRBJ2-4, with 10 bases that match TRBD2. Trimming removed 2 bases from V and 7 bases from J; junction bases left unmatched: 3. This CDR3 contains 14 residues. Germline V CDR1 and CDR2: SGHTS, YDEGEE. DNA of the CDR3: TGTGCCAGCAGCTTAGCGGGAGGGTGGAACATTCAGTACTTC. The encoded protein is CASSLAGGWNIQYF.

This clone was observed a few times. This chain connects TRBV2 to TRBJ1-5; 7 bases line up with TRBD1. CDR1 is SNHLY and CDR2 is FYNNEI in the germline V gene. This CDR3 comprises 17 residues. The V and J ends lost 8 bases and 0 bases, in that order; junction bases with no gene match: 13. DNA for the CDR3: TGTGCCAGCCTCCGGGACAGCCTCACAATTAGCAATCAGCCCCAGCATTTT. It is translated as CASLRDSLTISNQPQHF.

The chain recombines TRBV29-1 with TRBJ2-5, with 11 nucleotides matching TRBD1. The CDR3 length is 15 residues. Trimming cost V 7 bases and J 4 bases; bases outside gene matches: 11. CDR1 is SQVTM, CDR2 ANQGSEA, per germline. The CDR3 sequence is CSASKSGTGGETQYF. The CDR3 coding sequence is TGCAGCGCCTCAAAATCGGGGACAGGGGGAGAGACCCAGTACTTC.